This T cell receptor (beta chain) came from a study of cytomegalovirus exposure and HLA in healthy donors. Study details: For the approximately 400 genotyped donors, approximately 82% fell within the Caucasian-associated ancestry cluster.

With 60 Vbeta and 13 Jbeta primers, the PCR was carried out. Clones were sequenced by immunoSEQ multiplex PCR, and TCRdb holds only the in-frame ones, with some missing. Here the sample spans fewer than 200,000 clones, about 84% being singletons. V was clipped by 0 bases and J by 4 bases; unmatched bases: 1. Germline CDR1 and CDR2: SGHTS and YDEGEE. This CDR3 has 14 residues. Points from the study as a whole: Exclusion applied to some V segments, including TRBV6-2 and TRBV6-3, as they were indistinguishable. An analysis done earlier found most TCR beta V segments productive about 90% or about 30% of the time. The availability of immune exposure information extended only to CMV serostatus.

Turning to this clone: As yet, its antigen is unknown.

The sample was PBMCs. The sequence derives from a woman under 40 in good health and CMV-seropositive. The chain uses TRBV5-8 and TRBJ2-3, with 8 nucleotides matching TRBD1. CDR3 residues: CASSLGQGSDTQYF. In DNA, the CDR3 is TGTGCCAGCAGCTTGGGACAGGGGTCAGATACGCAGTATTTT.